The clone carrying this T cell receptor (delta chain) was seen a handful of times. Its antigen is not known. A far larger clone differs by one base, so this is likely a read error. Other DNA sequences in this sample translate to the same CDR3. This sample was included in a study of γδ T cells in repeated Plasmodium falciparum infection. On the study more broadly: Donors had four controlled P. falciparum NF54 infections over 644 days.

Germline values: CDR1 TSWWSYY, CDR2 QGS. CDR3 length equals 19 residues. Deletions cut 3 bases from V and 0 bases from J, with 23 bases between. Gammadelta T cells were flow-sorted from PBMC into Vgamma9/Vdelta2+ and Vdelta2-negative populations for bulk analysis. Study-wide results and limits: Waves of new clonotype selection appeared after repeated controlled infections in Vdelta2-negative, largely Vdelta1+, gammadelta T cells. Donors in Mali lived in a small rural village, largely one ethnic group.

TCRdb re-called the multiplex PCR reads using CATT. The sample carries under 65,000 delta-chain clones, around 1.5% recorded once. The sequencing sample was made of gamma-delta T cells from blood. The receptor comes from a pool of human donors (malaria-infected and uninfected, not separated). The chain carries TRDV1 and TRDJ1; D is unresolved. CDR3 nucleotides: TGTGCTCTTGGGGAGCTAAAGGTGACTACTGTTCGGTACACCGATAAACTCATCTTT. Encoded protein: CALGELKVTTVRYTDKLIF.